This T cell receptor beta chain is from a study of post-analysis software for immune sequencing data. Study results and limitations: Diversity measured as normalized Chao1 was significantly lower in multiple sclerosis patients than in controls. F measure showed strong co-clustering of same-batch samples. The study found TRBV5-6, TRBV5-1 and TRBV20-1 among five or six TRBV segments more frequent in patients than controls.

Unique molecular identifiers were built into the TCR beta cDNA libraries. Starting from approximately 1 to 10 million T cells, the study yielded about 490,000 cDNA molecules. TCRdb analysed the PCR reads with MiXCR anew, one entry per CDR3 protein. Of hundreds of thousands of distinct CDR3 sequences in the sample, approximately 59% are singletons; the top ten hold approximately 10%. Germline CDR1 reads PRHDT; CDR2 reads FYEKMQ (reference sequence). The CDR3 consists of 17 residues. V shed 2 bases, J shed 2 bases, and the junction held 7 bases outside the gene matches. Regarding this clonotype: What it recognizes is unknown.

The material sequenced was blood. The J gene is TRBJ1-5, the V gene TRBV13; 9 bases agree with TRBD1. The sequence derives from a girl aged 2 to 9 with multiple sclerosis. CDR3 in amino acids: CASSLRRQGVGNQPQHF. Written as DNA, the CDR3 is TGTGCCAGCAGCTTACGGCGACAGGGGGTGGGCAATCAGCCCCAGCATTTT.